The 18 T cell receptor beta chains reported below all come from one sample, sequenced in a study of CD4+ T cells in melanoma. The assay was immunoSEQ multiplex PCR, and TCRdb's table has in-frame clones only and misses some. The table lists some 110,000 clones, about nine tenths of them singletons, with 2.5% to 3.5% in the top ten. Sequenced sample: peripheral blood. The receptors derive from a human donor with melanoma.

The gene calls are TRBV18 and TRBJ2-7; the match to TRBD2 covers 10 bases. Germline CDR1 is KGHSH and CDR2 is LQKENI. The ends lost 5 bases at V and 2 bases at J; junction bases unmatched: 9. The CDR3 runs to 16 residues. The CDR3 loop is CASSSAGGASAYEQYF. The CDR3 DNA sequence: TGTGCCAGCTCATCAGCGGGGGGGGCTTCGGCCTACGAGCAGTACTTC.

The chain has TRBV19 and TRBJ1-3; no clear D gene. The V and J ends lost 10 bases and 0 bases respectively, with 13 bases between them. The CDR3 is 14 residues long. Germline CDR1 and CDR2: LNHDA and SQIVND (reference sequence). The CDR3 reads CATSGWASGNTIYF. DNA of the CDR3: TGTGCCACCTCAGGATGGGCCTCTGGAAACACCATATATTTT.

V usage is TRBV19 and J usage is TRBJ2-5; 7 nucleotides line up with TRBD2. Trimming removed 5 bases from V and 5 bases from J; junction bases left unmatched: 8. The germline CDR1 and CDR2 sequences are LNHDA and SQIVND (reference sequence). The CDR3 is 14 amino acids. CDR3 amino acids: CASSPWEGYETQYF. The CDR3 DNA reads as TGTGCCAGTAGTCCCTGGGAGGGTTACGAGACCCAGTACTTC.

CDR3: CASSMGLPGGYYNEQFF. CDR3 sequence (DNA): TGTGCCAGCAGCATGGGACTTCCCGGTGGGTACTACAATGAGCAGTTCTTC. The chain joins TRBV7-9 to TRBJ2-1; tentatively, D is TRBD2 (6 bases). CDR1 SEHNR and CDR2 FQNEAQ come from the germline V gene (reference sequence). V dropped 5 bases and J dropped 3 bases, with 20 bases sitting between them. The CDR3 contains 17 residues.

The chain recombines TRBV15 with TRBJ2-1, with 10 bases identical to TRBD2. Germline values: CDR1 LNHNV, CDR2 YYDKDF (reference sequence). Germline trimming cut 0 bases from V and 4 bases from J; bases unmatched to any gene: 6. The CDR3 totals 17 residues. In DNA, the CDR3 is TGTGCCACCAGCAGAGATCTTAGCGGGGGGACTTACAATGAGCAGTTCTTC. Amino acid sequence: CATSRDLSGGTYNEQFF.

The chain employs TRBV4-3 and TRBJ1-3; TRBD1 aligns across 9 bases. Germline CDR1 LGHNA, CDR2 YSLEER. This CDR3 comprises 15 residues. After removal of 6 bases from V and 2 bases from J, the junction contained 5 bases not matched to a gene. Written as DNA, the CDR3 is TGCGCCAGCAGTCCCTACAGGGGGCCTGGAAACACCATATATTTT. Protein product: CASSPYRGPGNTIYF.

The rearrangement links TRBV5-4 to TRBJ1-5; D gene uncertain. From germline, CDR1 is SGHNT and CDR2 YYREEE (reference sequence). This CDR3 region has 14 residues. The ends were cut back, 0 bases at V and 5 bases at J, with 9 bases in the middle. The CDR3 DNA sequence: TGTGCCAGCAGCTTGGTACCCGGGGATCAGCCCCAGCATTTT. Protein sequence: CASSLVPGDQPQHF.

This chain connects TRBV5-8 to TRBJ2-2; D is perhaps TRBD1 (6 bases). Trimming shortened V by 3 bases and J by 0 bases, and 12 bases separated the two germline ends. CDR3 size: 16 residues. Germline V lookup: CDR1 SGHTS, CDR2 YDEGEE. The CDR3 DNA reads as TGTGCCAGCAGCTCAGGGGCCCCCCCGAACACCGGGGAGCTGTTTTTT. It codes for CASSSGAPPNTGELFF.

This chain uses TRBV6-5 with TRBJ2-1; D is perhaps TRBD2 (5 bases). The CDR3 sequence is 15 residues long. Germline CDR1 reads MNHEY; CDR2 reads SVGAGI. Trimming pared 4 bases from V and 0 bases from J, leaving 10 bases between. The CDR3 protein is CASSFKTSSYNEQFF. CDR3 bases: TGTGCCAGCAGTTTCAAAACTAGCTCCTACAATGAGCAGTTCTTC.

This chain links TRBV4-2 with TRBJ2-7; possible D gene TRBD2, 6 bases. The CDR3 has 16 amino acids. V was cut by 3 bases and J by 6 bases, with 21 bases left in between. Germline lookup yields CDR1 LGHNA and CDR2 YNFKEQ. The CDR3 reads CASSHIGRRDFTEQYF. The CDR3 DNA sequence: TGTGCCAGCAGCCATATTGGTAGGCGGGATTTCACCGAGCAGTACTTC.

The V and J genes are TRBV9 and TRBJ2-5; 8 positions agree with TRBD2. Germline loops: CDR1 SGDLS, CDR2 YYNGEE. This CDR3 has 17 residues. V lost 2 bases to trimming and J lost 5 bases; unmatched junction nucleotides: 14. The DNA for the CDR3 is TGTGCCAGCAGCGTTGGTTCGGGAGGGGGGGCCTTGGAGACCCAGTACTTC. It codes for CASSVGSGGGALETQYF.

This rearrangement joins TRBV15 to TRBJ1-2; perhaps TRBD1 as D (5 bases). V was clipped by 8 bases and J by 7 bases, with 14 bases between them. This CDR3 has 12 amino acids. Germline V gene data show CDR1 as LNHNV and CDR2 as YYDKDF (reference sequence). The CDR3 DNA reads TGTGCCACCTCCCGGGGGGAAGCTGGCTACACCTTC. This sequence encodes CATSRGEAGYTF.

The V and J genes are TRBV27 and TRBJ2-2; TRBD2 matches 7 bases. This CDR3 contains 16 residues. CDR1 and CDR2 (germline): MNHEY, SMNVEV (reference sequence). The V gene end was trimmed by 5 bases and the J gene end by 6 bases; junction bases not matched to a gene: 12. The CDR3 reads CASSPSSGGWAGELFF. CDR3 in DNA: TGTGCCAGCAGTCCATCCTCGGGGGGTTGGGCCGGGGAGCTGTTTTTT.

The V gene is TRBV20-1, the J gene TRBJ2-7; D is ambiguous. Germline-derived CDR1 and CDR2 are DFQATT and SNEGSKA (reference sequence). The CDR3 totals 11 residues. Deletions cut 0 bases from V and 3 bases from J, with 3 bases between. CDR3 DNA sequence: TGCAGTGCTAGAGACAACTACGAGCAGTACTTC. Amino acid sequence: CSARDNYEQYF.

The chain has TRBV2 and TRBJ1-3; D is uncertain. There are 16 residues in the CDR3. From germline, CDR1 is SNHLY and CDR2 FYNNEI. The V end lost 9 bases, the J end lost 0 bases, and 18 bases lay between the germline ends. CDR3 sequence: CASLESAGASGNTIYF. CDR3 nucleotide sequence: TGTGCCAGTCTGGAGTCGGCAGGCGCCTCTGGAAACACCATATATTTT.

Written as DNA, the CDR3 is TGCGCCAGCAGCCCTCGTGGGGCTCGATCAGATACGCAGTATTTT. Amino acids: CASSPRGARSDTQYF. The gene calls are TRBV4-3 and TRBJ2-3; a possible D gene is TRBD1 (5 bases). In germline, CDR1 is LGHNA, CDR2 YSLEER. The V gene lost 4 bases and the J gene lost 4 bases, with 15 bases spanning the gap. The CDR3 extends over 15 amino acids.

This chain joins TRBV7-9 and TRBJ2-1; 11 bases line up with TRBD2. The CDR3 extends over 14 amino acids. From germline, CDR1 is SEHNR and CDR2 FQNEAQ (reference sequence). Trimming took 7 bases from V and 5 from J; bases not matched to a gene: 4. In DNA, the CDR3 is TGTGCCAGCACCCCGACTAGCGGGAACAATGAGCAGTTCTTC. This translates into CASTPTSGNNEQFF.

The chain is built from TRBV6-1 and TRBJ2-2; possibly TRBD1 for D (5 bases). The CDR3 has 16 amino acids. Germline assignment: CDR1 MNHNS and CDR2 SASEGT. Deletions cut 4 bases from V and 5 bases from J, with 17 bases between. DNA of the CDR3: TGTGCCAGCAGTGTCGACAGAGGCCTAGGGACCGGGGAGCTGTTTTTT. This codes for CASSVDRGLGTGELFF.